These 4 T cell receptor beta chains were sequenced from one sample in a study of shared clonotypes between healthy human individuals. Method: immunoSEQ multiplex PCR; TCRdb's copy keeps in-frame clones and lacks some. The repertoire holds 2 million to 2.5 million clones, with approximately 94% as singletons. The sample comprised naive CD4+ T cells sorted from blood. The subset denotes: CD45RA+ positively selected. Source of these receptors: a man aged 18 to 30 in good health.

The V gene is TRBV6-5, the J gene TRBJ2-3; no firm D call. The germline V and J ends were trimmed by 8 bases and 3 bases, with 18 bases remaining between them. Germline values: CDR1 MNHEY, CDR2 SVGAGI. CDR3 length equals 15 residues. CDR3 DNA sequence: TGTGCCAGCCGGAATGGGGTCCTTGGGACAGATACGCAGTATTTT. Protein: CASRNGVLGTDTQYF.

V usage is TRBV28 and J usage is TRBJ1-2; a weak D match, TRBD1 (6 bases). The ends were cut back, 5 bases at V and 7 bases at J, with 14 bases in the middle. This CDR3 contains 13 residues. The germline V gene encodes CDR1 MDHEN and CDR2 SYDVKM. Written as DNA, the CDR3 is TGTGCCAGCAGTCCCCCAGGGGTGAGTGGCTACACCTTC. Protein sequence: CASSPPGVSGYTF.

The chain recombines TRBV4-3 with TRBJ2-7; 7 bases fit TRBD2. This CDR3 has 15 residues. V shed 0 bases and J 3 bases; nucleotides not matched to a gene: 5. Germline loops: CDR1 LGHNA, CDR2 YSLEER. The CDR3 reads CASSQDVGEGYEQYF. The DNA for the CDR3 is TGCGCCAGCAGCCAAGACGTCGGGGAGGGCTACGAGCAGTACTTC.

This chain connects TRBV19 to TRBJ1-1, with TRBD1 matching over 7 bases. The V segment lost 5 bases and the J segment 0 bases; nucleotides outside the gene matches: 6. CDR3 size: 15 residues. CDR1 and CDR2 (germline): LNHDA, SQIVND (reference sequence). The CDR3 here is CASSAGQLLNTEAFF. CDR3 nucleotides: TGTGCCAGTAGTGCGGGACAGCTCCTGAACACTGAAGCTTTCTTT.